This entry lists 18 T cell receptor beta chains sequenced from one sample in a study of T-cell reconstitution after alpha-beta-depleted transplantation in children. The authors prepared the TCRbeta library with unique molecular identifiers. TCRdb fed the PCR reads into MiXCR, producing one record per CDR3 protein. The sample contains hundreds of thousands of distinct CDR3 sequences, around 16% of which appear only once. Material: PBMCs from the stem cell graft donor, obtained from the stem cell graft. All receptors come from a human donor who donated a stem cell graft to a child with acute myeloid leukemia.

The sample holds a few counts of this clonotype. The genes are TRBV30 and TRBJ1-1; D possibly corresponds to TRBD1 (5 bases). The ends were cut back, 3 bases at V and 3 bases at J, with 11 bases in the middle. Germline V gene lookup returns CDR1 GTSNPN and CDR2 SVGIG (reference sequence). CDR3 length: 13 amino acids. This chain's CDR3 is CAWRGRGYTEAFF. CDR3 DNA: TGTGCCTGGAGGGGAAGGGGATACACTGAAGCTTTCTTT.

This clonotype was seen only a few times. The J gene is TRBJ2-3, the V gene TRBV20-1; no clear D. V was trimmed by 4 bases and J by 2 bases, leaving 7 bases between them. The CDR3 length is 12 residues. From germline, CDR1 is DFQATT and CDR2 SNEGSKA (reference sequence). The DNA of the CDR3 is TGCAGTGCTACCCTCCTCACAGATACGCAGTATTTT. This gives the protein CSATLLTDTQYF.

This clonotype appeared many times. This chain joins TRBV20-1 and TRBJ2-5; no firm D call. CDR3 length: 13 residues. V lost 0 bases, J lost 6 bases, and 11 bases lay in between. Per the germline V gene, CDR1 is DFQATT and CDR2 is SNEGSKA (reference sequence). In DNA, the CDR3 is TGCAGTGCTAGAGAGGGCCCTGGCCAGACCCAGTACTTC. Its protein product is CSAREGPGQTQYF.

This clonotype was seen ten or more times. The chain joins TRBV20-1 to TRBJ2-3, with 9 nucleotides matching TRBD2. This CDR3 spans 18 amino acids. Germline CDR1 reads DFQATT; CDR2 reads SNEGSKA (reference sequence). V dropped 1 base and J dropped 0; count of bases not matched to a gene: 11. CDR3 nucleotides: TGCAGTGCTAGAGCCTTAGGCGGGGGGGTCTCTAGCACAGATACGCAGTATTTT. It is translated as CSARALGGGVSSTDTQYF.

This clonotype was found many times. The chain employs TRBV24-1 and TRBJ2-1, with TRBD1 matching 8 bases. CDR1 is KGHDR, CDR2 SFDVKD, per germline. The CDR3 is 14 residues long. J lost 10 bases, V lost 2 bases, and 6 bases had no gene match. The CDR3 is CATSDSGQAAEQFF. The DNA of the CDR3 is TGTGCCACCAGTGATTCGGGACAGGCGGCGGAGCAGTTCTTC.

This clonotype was counted at least ten times. The rearrangement joins TRBV20-1 to TRBJ2-2, with 8 bases matching TRBD1. CDR1 and CDR2 from the germline V gene are DFQATT and SNEGSKA (reference sequence). J lost 7 bases, V lost 2 bases, and 6 bases had no gene match. CDR3 length: 14 amino acids. CDR3 coding DNA: TGCAGTGCTAGAAGGACAGGGCGGGTCGGGGAGCTGTTTTTT. As protein: CSARRTGRVGELFF.

This clonotype came up many times. At one of its ends the junction is not consistent with the germline gene, which may arise from a read error. The chain is built from TRBV20-1 and TRBJ2-1; 8 bases fit TRBD2. The CDR3 contains 16 residues. The germline V gene has CDR1 DFQATT and CDR2 SNEGSKA (reference sequence). The CDR3 DNA sequence: TGCAGTGCGAGAGAGCGGGGGAGTTCGGTCTACAATGAGCAGTTCTTC. Encoded protein: CSARERGSSVYNEQFF.

This clonotype was detected once. With a much larger clone just one base away, this may be a read error. The genes are TRBV10-3 and TRBJ2-7; D might be TRBD1 (6 bases). The V end was cut by 0 bases, the J end by 4 bases, with 19 bases between. The length of the CDR3 is 17 residues. Germline V gives CDR1 ENHRY, CDR2 SYGVKD. CDR3 in amino acids: CAISESKEAGVGYEQYF. The DNA of the CDR3 is TGTGCCATCAGTGAGTCGAAAGAGGCAGGGGTAGGGTACGAGCAGTACTTC.

This clonotype was observed a handful of times. V and J are TRBV11-2 and TRBJ2-2; 8 nucleotides match TRBD1. Germline CDR1 is SGHAT and CDR2 is FQNNGV. This CDR3 is built from 18 residues. Trimming took 3 bases from V and 4 from J; bases not matched to a gene: 13. The CDR3 here is CASSLFGQGLSLTGELFF. CDR3 DNA: TGTGCCAGCAGCTTGTTCGGACAGGGCCTATCTCTCACCGGGGAGCTGTTTTTT. Looking up the rest from reference TRBV11-2 and TRBJ2-2 gives the full variable domain: EAGVAQSPRYKIIEKRQSVAFWCNPISGHATLYWYQQILGQGPKLLIQFQNNGVVDDSQLPKDRFSAERLKGVDSTLKIQPAKLEDSAVYLCASSLFGQGLSLTGELFFGEGSRLTVL.

This clonotype was seen ten or more times. This sequence joins TRBV6-5 and TRBJ2-7; D gene uncertain. V was cut by 2 bases and J by 8 bases, with 13 bases left in between. Germline CDR1 MNHEY, CDR2 SVGAGI. The CDR3 covers 13 residues. The CDR3 spells CASSYLGGEKQYF. In nucleotides, the CDR3 is TGTGCCAGCAGTTACCTTGGTGGGGAAAAGCAGTACTTC.

This clonotype was recorded at least ten times. This chain connects TRBV6-1 to TRBJ1-6; 7 bases align to TRBD1. The CDR3 totals 13 residues. The V and J ends lost 6 bases and 9 bases, in that order; junction bases with no gene match: 5. The germline V gene encodes CDR1 MNHNS and CDR2 SASEGT. Here the CDR3 reads CASRQGSASPLHF. The DNA for the CDR3 is TGTGCCAGCAGACAGGGGTCGGCTTCACCCCTCCACTTT.

This clonotype has a handful of counts. The CDR3 nucleotides are TGTGCCAGCAGCTTAGTAGGGGGTGGACCTTCATACGAGCAGTACTTC. Its protein product is CASSLVGGGPSYEQYF. The rearrangement uses TRBV7-9 and TRBJ2-7; possibly TRBD1 for D (6 bases). The CDR3 is 16 amino acids. The germline CDR1 and CDR2 sequences are SEHNR and FQNEAQ (reference sequence). Trimming took 1 base from V and 4 from J, leaving 17 bases between them.

This clonotype was counted only a few times. The gene calls are TRBV20-1 and TRBJ2-3; 8 bases line up with TRBD2. The V segment lost 4 bases and the J segment 4 bases; nucleotides outside the gene matches: 7. The CDR3 runs 14 residues. In germline, CDR1 is DFQATT, CDR2 SNEGSKA (reference sequence). In DNA form, the CDR3 reads TGCAGTGCTATCAACTCGGGGGGGGCAGATACGCAGTATTTT. Its protein product is CSAINSGGADTQYF.

The chain is built from TRBV18 and TRBJ2-3; 13 nucleotides match TRBD2. The ends lost 3 bases at V and 4 bases at J; junction bases unmatched: 1. The CDR3 is made up of 15 amino acids. CDR1 is KGHSH and CDR2 is LQKENI in the germline V gene. As DNA, the CDR3 is TGTGCCAGCTCACCCGGACTAGCGGGGGCAGATACGCAGTATTTT. Protein: CASSPGLAGADTQYF.

V usage is TRBV5-1 and J usage is TRBJ2-3, with 8 bases fitting TRBD1. Unmatched junction bases numbered 7, after V lost 0 bases and J lost 4 bases. This CDR3 is 16 amino acids long. Germline V gene sequence: CDR1 SGHRS, CDR2 YFSETQ. The CDR3 region has the DNA TGCGCCAGCAGCTTGGAGGGCGGACAGGGATCAGATACGCAGTATTTT. Its translation: CASSLEGGQGSDTQYF.

The V call is TRBV4-1, the J call TRBJ2-3; 8 bases are a match to TRBD1. CDR3 length: 17 residues. V dropped 1 base and J dropped 6; count of bases not matched to a gene: 12. Germline loops: CDR1 MGHRA, CDR2 YSYEKL. The CDR3 nucleotides read TGCGCCAGCAGCCAAGCTCCAGGGGGCGCATCGGGGGATACGCAGTATTTT. Its protein is CASSQAPGGASGDTQYF.

This clonotype has only a few counts. The V call is TRBV10-3, the J call TRBJ2-1; D gene uncertain. Between the trimmed V and J ends, which lost 3 bases and 5 bases, there was a span of 5 bases. The CDR3 runs to 12 residues. Germline-derived CDR1 and CDR2 are ENHRY and SYGVKD. Written as DNA, the CDR3 is TGTGCCATCAGTGAAGATGACAATGAGCAGTTCTTC. Protein sequence: CAISEDDNEQFF.

In its sample, this clonotype was seen a few times. The genes are TRBV10-2 and TRBJ1-5; D might be TRBD1 (6 bases). In germline, CDR1 is WSHSY, CDR2 SAAADI. V gave up 5 bases and J gave up 7 bases, with 12 bases separating them. The CDR3 consists of 13 residues. The CDR3 here is CASSPGGQQPQHF. The CDR3 DNA reads TGCGCCAGCAGTCCCGGGGGCCAGCAGCCCCAGCATTTT.